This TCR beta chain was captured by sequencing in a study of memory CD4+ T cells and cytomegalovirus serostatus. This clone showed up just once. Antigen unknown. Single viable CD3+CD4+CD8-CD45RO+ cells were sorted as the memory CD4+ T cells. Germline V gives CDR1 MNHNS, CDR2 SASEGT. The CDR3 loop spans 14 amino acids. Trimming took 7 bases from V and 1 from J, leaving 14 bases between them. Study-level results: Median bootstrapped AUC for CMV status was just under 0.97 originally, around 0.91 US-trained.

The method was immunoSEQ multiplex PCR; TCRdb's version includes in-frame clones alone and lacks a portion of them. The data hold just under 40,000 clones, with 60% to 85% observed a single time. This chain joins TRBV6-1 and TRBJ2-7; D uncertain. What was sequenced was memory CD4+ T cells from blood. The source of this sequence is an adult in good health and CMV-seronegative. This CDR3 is CASTRVMASYEQYF. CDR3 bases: TGTGCCAGCACCCGCGTCATGGCTTCCTACGAGCAGTACTTC.